Listed here are 3 T cell receptor beta chains from one sample, sequenced in a study of cytomegalovirus exposure and HLA in healthy donors. The PCR had 60 Vbeta and 13 Jbeta primers. TCRdb's table, derived via immunoSEQ multiplex PCR, lists solely in-frame clones and lacks some. This sample has about 200,000 clones, with around 80% found just once. The sequencing sample was made of PBMCs. The source of these receptors is a girl aged 2-10 years in good health and CMV-seronegative.

The chain uses TRBV5-1 and TRBJ1-4, with a weak D call TRBD1 (6 bases). V dropped 8 bases and J dropped 6 bases, with 20 bases sitting between them. The CDR3 has 15 amino acids. From germline, CDR1 is SGHRS and CDR2 YFSETQ. Here the CDR3 reads CASSVWGGADEKLFF. In DNA, the CDR3 is TGCGCCAGTTCGGTATGGGGGGGCGCGGATGAAAAACTGTTTTTT.

The chain has TRBV5-4 and TRBJ2-5; D is perhaps TRBD2 (6 bases). V shed 2 bases and J shed 1 base, with 6 bases lying between them. Germline V gene sequence: CDR1 SGHNT, CDR2 YYREEE (reference sequence). The CDR3 loop spans 13 amino acids. CDR3 nucleotides: TGTGCCAGCAGCTTTAGCGGCCAAGAGACCCAGTACTTC. This codes for CASSFSGQETQYF.

The chain uses TRBV15 and TRBJ2-3; D might be TRBD2 (7 bases). Germline-derived CDR1 and CDR2 are LNHNV and YYDKDF (reference sequence). V lost 7 bases and J lost 3, with 20 bases in between. The CDR3 has 16 residues. The CDR3: CATTTKTGGWTDTQYF. The CDR3 DNA reads TGTGCCACCACGACTAAGACGGGGGGCTGGACAGATACGCAGTATTTT.